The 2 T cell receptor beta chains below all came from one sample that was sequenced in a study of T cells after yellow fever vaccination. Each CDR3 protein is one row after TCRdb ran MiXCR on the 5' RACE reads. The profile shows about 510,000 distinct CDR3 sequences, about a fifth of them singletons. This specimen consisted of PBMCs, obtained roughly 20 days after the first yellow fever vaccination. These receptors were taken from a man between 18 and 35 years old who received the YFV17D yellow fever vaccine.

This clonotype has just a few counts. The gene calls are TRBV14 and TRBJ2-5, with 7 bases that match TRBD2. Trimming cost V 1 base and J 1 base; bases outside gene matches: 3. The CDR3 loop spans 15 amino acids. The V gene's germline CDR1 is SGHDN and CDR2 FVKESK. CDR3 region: CASSQVGGSQETQYF. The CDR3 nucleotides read TGTGCCAGCAGCCAAGTGGGCGGGAGCCAAGAGACCCAGTACTTC. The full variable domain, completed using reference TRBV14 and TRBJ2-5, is EAGVTQFPSHSVIEKGQTVTLRCDPISGHDNLYWYRRVMGKEIKFLLHFVKESKQDESGMPNNRFLAERTGGTYSTLKVQPAELEDSGVYFCASSQVGGSQETQYFGPGTRLLVL.

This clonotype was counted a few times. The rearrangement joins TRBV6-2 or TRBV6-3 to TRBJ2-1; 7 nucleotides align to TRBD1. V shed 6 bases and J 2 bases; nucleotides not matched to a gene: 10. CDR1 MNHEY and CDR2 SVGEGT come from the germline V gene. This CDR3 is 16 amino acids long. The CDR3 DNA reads TGTGCCAGCAGCCCACTTACAGGGGTAACCTACAATGAGCAGTTCTTC. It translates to CASSPLTGVTYNEQFF.